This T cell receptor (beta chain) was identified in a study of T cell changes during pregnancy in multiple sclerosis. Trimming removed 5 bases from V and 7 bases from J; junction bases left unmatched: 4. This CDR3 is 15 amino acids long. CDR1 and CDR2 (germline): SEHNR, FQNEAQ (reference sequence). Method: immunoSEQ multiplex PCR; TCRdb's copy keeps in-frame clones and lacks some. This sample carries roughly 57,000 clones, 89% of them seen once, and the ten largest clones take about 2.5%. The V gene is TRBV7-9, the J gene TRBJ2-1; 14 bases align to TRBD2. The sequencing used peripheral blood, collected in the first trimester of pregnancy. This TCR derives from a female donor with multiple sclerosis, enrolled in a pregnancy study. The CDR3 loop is CASSRLAGGGNEQFF. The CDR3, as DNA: TGTGCCAGCAGCAGACTAGCGGGAGGGGGGAATGAGCAGTTCTTC.